The clone carrying this TCR beta chain has only one observation. The data were taken from a study of T cell responses to AZD1222 COVID-19 vaccine. The CDR3 is 15 amino acids. Trimming left V 4 bases short and J 4 bases short, with 16 bases between. The V gene's germline CDR1 is MDHEN and CDR2 SYDVKM. TCRdb's copy holds only in-frame clones and misses some; the assay was immunoSEQ multiplex PCR. Here the sample spans about 120,000 clones, 86% being singletons. The V call is TRBV28, the J call TRBJ1-1, with a weak D call TRBD1 (5 bases). Material: peripheral blood, obtained 28 days after the second AZD1222 dose. The source is an adult who received the AZD1222 COVID-19 vaccine. This CDR3 is CASSSAGQGGTEAFF. The CDR3 DNA follows: TGTGCCAGCAGTTCTGCAGGGCAAGGAGGCACTGAAGCTTTCTTT.